One sample yielded the 10 T cell receptor beta chains listed below, sequenced in a study of T cells in women clearing cervical HPV infection (dated by TCRdb to 2017 to 2018). Libraries were prepared through the immunoSEQ multiplex PCR assay. The table was pulled from immuneACCESS by TCRdb, which kept in-frame rearrangements only. Such tables lose some clones; where checked, under half of the loss comes from unresolved V genes, and the rest has no known cause. This sample's table lists about 29,000 clones. Jointly, the top ten make up roughly 2.8% of the sample. Sequencing input: blood buffy coat. These receptors were collected from a woman aged 18-70 years with a cervical HPV16 infection that either progressed to CIN3+ or cleared (not recorded which).

Remarks on this clone: Read data end 3 residues before the CDR3 end; the end is taken from the germline J gene. J is TRBJ2-2 and V is TRBV4-1; 8 bases map to TRBD1. Germline V gene sequence: CDR1 MGHRA, CDR2 YSYEKL. This CDR3 has 17 amino acids. The junction had 12 bases not matched to a gene; V was cut back by 4 bases and J by 5 bases. CDR3 region: CASSPQDRAFMTGELFF. Incomplete CDR3 DNA: TGCGCCAGCAGCCCTCAGGACAGGGCGTTTATGACCGGGGAG.

On this clone: The CDR3 end lies 3 residues beyond the end of the read and is filled in from the germline J gene. The V gene is TRBV6-4, the J gene TRBJ2-3; 7 bases map to TRBD2. The CDR3 is 16 amino acids. The V segment lost 5 bases and the J segment 1 base; nucleotides outside the gene matches: 9. The germline gives CDR1 MRHNA, CDR2 SNTAGT. The CDR3 DNA, read in part, is TGTGCCAGCAGTCGAGCCAGCGGGGAGGGCACAGATACG. It specifies CASSRASGEGTDT. The full CDR3 protein reads CASSRASGEGTDTQYF.

CDR3 DNA (partial): TGCAGTGCTAGAGCGGCGGGGAGGGACACTGAA. Amino acids: CSARAAGRDTE. The CDR3, in full, reads CSARAAGRDTEAFF. The chain combines TRBV20-1 with TRBJ1-1; D is uncertain. The CDR3 extends 3 residues past the end of the read, so its final part is completed from the germline J gene. Germline V gene sequence: CDR1 DFQATT, CDR2 SNEGSKA (reference sequence). The CDR3 is 14 residues long. Trimming stripped 1 base from V and 3 bases from J, with 12 bases between.

A word on this clone: The sequenced fragment ends 3 residues before the CDR3 boundary, so the rest is inferred from the germline J gene. This chain uses TRBV19 with TRBJ2-7; 7 bases are a match to TRBD1. The V and J ends lost 4 bases and 3 bases, in that order; junction bases with no gene match: 6. In germline, CDR1 is LNHDA, CDR2 SQIVND (reference sequence). This CDR3 is 14 amino acids long. Here the CDR3 reads CASSTGTDGYEQYF. The part of the CDR3 DNA that was read is TGTGCCAGTAGTACCGGGACAGATGGCTACGAG.

For this clone: Coverage ceases 3 residues before the CDR3 finishes, and the germline J gene fills in the end. The V gene is TRBV5-4, the J gene TRBJ2-5; possibly TRBD1 for D (5 bases). Germline values: CDR1 SGHNT, CDR2 YYREEE (reference sequence). This CDR3 region has 15 residues. Trimming shortened V by 0 bases and J by 2 bases, and 11 bases separated the two germline ends. The CDR3 bases that were read are TGTGCCAGCAGCTTGGGGGCAGGGTTTCAAGAGACC. It is translated as CASSLGAGFQET. The whole CDR3 region reads CASSLGAGFQETQYF.

Note on this clone: The read falls 3 residues short of the CDR3 end, and the missing part is taken from the germline J gene. The chain links TRBV7-9 to TRBJ1-2, with D unclear. The germline V gene has CDR1 SEHNR and CDR2 FQNEAQ (reference sequence). This CDR3 has 12 residues. Partial CDR3 DNA: TGTGCCAGCAGCTTTGGGCCCTACGAC. Its translation: CASSFGPYD. The CDR3, in full, reads CASSFGPYDYTF.

Notes on this clone: The read is 3 residues too short to cover the CDR3 end, so that end is filled in from the germline J gene. This rearrangement joins TRBV30 to TRBJ1-4; 9 bases are shared with TRBD1. This CDR3 comprises 15 residues. From germline, CDR1 is GTSNPN and CDR2 SVGIG (reference sequence). CDR3 in amino acids: CAWSAQTGGNSPLFF. CDR3 DNA, as far as it was read: TGTGCCTGGAGTGCCCAGACAGGGGGAAATTCACCA.

Worth noting for this clone: The read is 3 residues too short to cover the CDR3 end, so that end is filled in from the germline J gene. The chain joins TRBV6-2 or TRBV6-3 to TRBJ2-7; 11 bases line up with TRBD1. This CDR3 region has 15 residues. The V segment lost 0 bases and the J segment 3 bases; nucleotides outside the gene matches: 1. The germline V gene has CDR1 MNHEY and CDR2 SVGEGT. CDR3 sequence reads: CASSYSGTGGYEQYF. CDR3 DNA, as far as it was read: TGTGCCAGCAGTTACTCCGGGACAGGGGGCTACGAG.

A remark on this clone: Coverage ceases 3 residues before the CDR3 finishes, and the germline J gene fills in the end. The chain carries TRBV2 and TRBJ2-7, with D maybe TRBD2 (5 bases). This CDR3 is 14 amino acids long. V lost 6 bases to trimming and J lost 3 bases, with 15 bases between them. Germline V lookup: CDR1 SNHLY, CDR2 FYNNEI. The CDR3: CASSPGLLGYEQYF. The sequenced part of the CDR3 DNA is TGTGCCAGCAGCCCCGGACTGCTAGGCTACGAG.

Concerning this clone: Sequencing ends 3 residues short of the CDR3 end; the germline J gene provides the rest. The chain carries TRBV5-1 and TRBJ1-3; D perhaps matches TRBD1 (5 bases). Germline V gene data show CDR1 as SGHRS and CDR2 as YFSETQ. The CDR3 runs 12 residues. With 5 bases removed from V and 2 bases from J, the gap between germline ends came to 5 bases. The CDR3 protein is CASRGAGNTIYF. The CDR3 bases that were read are TGCGCCAGCAGAGGGGCTGGAAACACC.